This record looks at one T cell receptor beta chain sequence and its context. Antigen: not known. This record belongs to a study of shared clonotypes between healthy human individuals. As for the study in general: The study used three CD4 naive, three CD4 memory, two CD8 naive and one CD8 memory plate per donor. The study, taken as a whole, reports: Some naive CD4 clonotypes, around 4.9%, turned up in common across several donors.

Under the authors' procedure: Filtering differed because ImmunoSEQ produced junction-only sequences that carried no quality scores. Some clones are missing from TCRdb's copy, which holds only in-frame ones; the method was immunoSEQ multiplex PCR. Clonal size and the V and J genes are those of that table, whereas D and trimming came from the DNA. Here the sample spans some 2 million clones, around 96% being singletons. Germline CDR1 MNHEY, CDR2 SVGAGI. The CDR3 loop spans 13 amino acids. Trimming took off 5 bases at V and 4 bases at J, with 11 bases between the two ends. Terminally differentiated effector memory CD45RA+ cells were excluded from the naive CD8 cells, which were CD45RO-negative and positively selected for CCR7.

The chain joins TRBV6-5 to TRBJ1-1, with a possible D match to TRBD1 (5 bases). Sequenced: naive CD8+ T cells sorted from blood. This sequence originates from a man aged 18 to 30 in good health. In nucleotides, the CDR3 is TGTGCCAGCAGTCAGGGTTGGGGCACTGAAGCTTTCTTT. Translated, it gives CASSQGWGTEAFF.